Sequencing of this TCR beta chain was carried out in a study of OX40 agonist ivuxolimab in advanced cancers. Study outcomes and limitations: The average count of expanded clones was higher among CD8+ T cells than among CD4+.

Worth noting for this clone: Its specificity is unknown.

Sequenced by immunoSEQ multiplex PCR; TCRdb stores in-frame clones only, minus some. The profile shows 35,000 to 40,000 clones, 82% of them singletons. The sequence was collected from an adult with an advanced solid tumor such as melanoma, head and neck, liver or kidney cancer. Material: CD4+ or CD8+ T cells sorted from blood, obtained in a trial of the OX40 agonist ivuxolimab.

The DNA of the CDR3 is TGTGCCTGGAGTGTACCCGCGGAAAAACTGTTTTTT. This translates into CAWSVPAEKLFF. V usage is TRBV30 and J usage is TRBJ1-4; D unresolved. The CDR3 spans 12 residues. CDR1 GTSNPN and CDR2 SVGIG come from the germline V gene (reference sequence). V was clipped by 0 bases and J by 8 bases, with 7 bases between them. The full variable domain, its missing parts supplied by reference TRBV30 and TRBJ1-4, is SQTIHQWPATLVQPVGSPLSLECTVEGTSNPNLYWYRQAAGRGLQLLFYSVGIGQISSEVPQNLSASRPQDRQFILSSKKLLLSDSGFYLCAWSVPAEKLFFGSGTQLSVL.